This T cell receptor (beta chain) stems from a study of PD-1 blockade in mismatch repair-deficient tumors. This clone was picked up one time. Profiling relied on immunoSEQ multiplex PCR, and the TCRdb table lists in-frame clones only, not all of them. The sample carries tens of thousands of clones, almost 80% recorded once. Germline loops: CDR1 MNHNS, CDR2 SASEGT. The CDR3 extends over 14 amino acids. V lost 4 bases to trimming and J lost 2 bases, with 12 bases between them. The origin of this receptor is an adult with mismatch repair-deficient cancer. V and J are TRBV6-1 and TRBJ2-7; D unresolved. Material: peripheral blood, obtained 2 weeks after starting pembrolizumab. The CDR3: CASSGMDRAYEQYF. The CDR3, as DNA: TGTGCCAGCAGTGGAATGGACCGTGCCTACGAGCAGTACTTC.